This entry lists 9 T cell receptor beta chains sequenced from one sample in a study of shared clonotypes between healthy human individuals (dated by TCRdb to the early 2020s). To prepare the library, the immunoSEQ multiplex PCR assay was applied. TCRdb mirrors the immuneACCESS table, restricted to in-frame sequences. Some clones are absent from its copies; in checked studies, under half trace to an unresolved V gene, and the reason for the others is unknown. For this sample there are about 1.5 million clones; more than 95% appear just once. The ten largest clonotypes hold roughly 1.2% of the sample. The sequenced sample consisted of naive CD4+ T cells sorted from blood. The sample's cell subset or site label, decoded: CD45RA+ positively selected. All receptors come from a young man in good health.

This clone was seen more than once but under ten times. This sequence joins TRBV2 and TRBJ2-2; D is tentatively TRBD1 or TRBD2 (5 bases each). Germline V lookup: CDR1 SNHLY, CDR2 FYNNEI. This CDR3 comprises 15 residues. Trimming took 5 bases from V and 2 from J, leaving 12 bases between them. The CDR3 reads CASSYGTSNTGELFF. DNA of the CDR3: TGTGCCAGCAGTTACGGGACGTCTAACACCGGGGAGCTGTTTTTT.

The chain carries TRBV18 and TRBJ1-1; TRBD1 agrees at 9 bases. The CDR3 runs 14 residues. Looked up from germline, CDR1 is KGHSH and CDR2 is LQKENI. The ends lost 3 bases at V and 4 bases at J; junction bases unmatched: 3. This chain's CDR3 is CASSPSQGATEAFF. CDR3 DNA sequence: TGTGCCAGCTCACCCTCACAGGGGGCCACTGAAGCTTTCTTT.

The chain couples TRBV9 to TRBJ2-1, with 7 bases identical to TRBD1. This CDR3 spans 15 amino acids. Germline CDR1 SGDLS, CDR2 YYNGEE. V lost 3 bases to trimming and J lost 7 bases; unmatched junction nucleotides: 10. The CDR3 DNA reads TGTGCCAGCAGCGCCCACAGGGGCGGTGAGAATGAGCAGTTCTTC. This codes for CASSAHRGGENEQFF. Full variable domain (missing parts from reference TRBV9 and TRBJ2-1): DSGVTQTPKHLITATGQRVTLRCSPRSGDLSVYWYQQSLDQGLQFLIQYYNGEERAKGNILERFSAQQFPDLHSELNLSSLELGDSALYFCASSAHRGGENEQFFGPGTRLTVL.

This clone has a single count. CDR3 DNA: TGTGCCAGCAGTTCGAGAGGGACCGACTACGAGCAGTACTTC. The encoded protein is CASSSRGTDYEQYF. This chain uses TRBV6-5 with TRBJ2-7; either TRBD1 or TRBD2 may fit D (5 bases each). There are 14 residues in the CDR3. The V end was cut by 4 bases, the J end by 3 bases, with 13 bases between. Germline V gene sequence: CDR1 MNHEY, CDR2 SVGAGI.

The rearrangement joins TRBV5-6 to TRBJ2-1, with D possibly being TRBD1 (6 bases). The CDR3 is 18 amino acids. Per the germline V gene, CDR1 is SGHDT and CDR2 is YYEEEE. V was pared by 2 bases and J by 4 bases, with 22 bases between. For the CDR3, the DNA is TGTGCCAGCAGCTTCGCCACAGGGCGCCCAATCGGGTACAATGAGCAGTTCTTC. It specifies CASSFATGRPIGYNEQFF.

The chain is built from TRBV5-6 and TRBJ2-1; 8 bases align to TRBD1. Germline CDR1 reads SGHDT; CDR2 reads YYEEEE. Losses at the gene ends were 4 bases for V and 6 bases for J; bases not matched to a gene: 15. This CDR3 region has 17 residues. DNA for the CDR3: TGTGCCAGCAGCCCGGTGGGAGTCCAGGGGGCCCCCAATGAGCAGTTCTTC. Translated: CASSPVGVQGAPNEQFF.

The chain recombines TRBV6-1 with TRBJ2-1, with 9 bases lining up with TRBD2. Germline trimming cut 7 bases from V and 6 bases from J; bases unmatched to any gene: 4. Germline CDR1 reads MNHNS; CDR2 reads SASEGT. This CDR3 region has 13 residues. Here the CDR3 reads CASMISGSNEQFF. For the CDR3, the DNA is TGTGCCAGCATGATTAGCGGGAGCAATGAGCAGTTCTTC.

Of note for this clone: One end of the junction is discordant with germline, which a read error may explain. The chain combines TRBV27 with TRBJ2-7; 10 nucleotides align to TRBD2. The CDR3 consists of 11 residues. Germline V CDR1 and CDR2: MNHEY, SMNVEV (reference sequence). This chain's CDR3 is CASRAAGGLNF. The CDR3 DNA is TGTGCCAGCAGGGCAGCGGGAGGGTTGAACTTC.

The chain uses TRBV5-1 and TRBJ1-5; D is uncertain. The germline V gene has CDR1 SGHRS and CDR2 YFSETQ. The CDR3 consists of 13 residues. V dropped 5 bases and J dropped 7 bases, with 13 bases sitting between them. The CDR3 nucleotides read TGCGCCAGCAGGCCCGATACAGAACAGCCCCAGCATTTT. This gives the protein CASRPDTEQPQHF.